This TCR beta chain appears in the sequencing data of a study of cytomegalovirus exposure and HLA in healthy donors. On this clone: Its antigen is unknown.

The study's findings and limits: Across HLA loci, a later analysis found differing TCR association rates, with DRB1 most and HLA-C fewest. An Asian-associated ancestry cluster reportedly showed fewer N-insertions than the approximately 690-donor mean in a later analysis. Presence/absence analyses treated sequencing depth as roughly uniform across donors. Both high specificity and high sensitivity reportedly marked the classifier's diagnosis of cytomegalovirus status.

CDR1 MNHEY and CDR2 SVGAGI come from the germline V gene. V lost 8 bases to trimming and J lost 3 bases, with 14 bases between them. This CDR3 is 13 amino acids long. PCR primers comprised 60 Vbeta and 13 Jbeta primers. Libraries were prepared by immunoSEQ multiplex PCR; TCRdb keeps only in-frame clonotypes and omits some of them. This sample carries 130,000 to 150,000 clones, roughly 66% of them seen once, and the ten largest clones take 1.5% to 2%. Sequencing was done on a sample of PBMCs. This TCR was sampled from a woman between 18 and 30 years old in good health and CMV-seronegative. V is TRBV6-5 and J is TRBJ2-7; D perhaps matches TRBD1 (6 bases). CDR3 sequence (DNA): TGTGCCAGCTCAGGGGACGACGGCTACGAGCAGTACGTC. Protein: CASSGDDGYEQYV.